The 28 T cell receptor beta chains presented below share a single source sample, sequenced in a study of cytomegalovirus exposure and HLA in healthy donors. PCR involved 60 Vbeta and 13 Jbeta primers. The repertoire was sequenced with immunoSEQ multiplex PCR; TCRdb's copy has only in-frame clones and lacks some. Of about 97,000 clones listed, 73% were seen once; the top ten hold about 3.7%. Input material: PBMCs. The receptors shown here come from a man aged 35 to 55 in good health and CMV-seronegative.

This sequence joins TRBV14 and TRBJ2-1, with a tentative D call TRBD1 (5 bases). The CDR3 runs 16 residues. The V end lost 0 bases, the J end lost 0 bases, and 9 bases lay between the germline ends. CDR1 is SGHDN and CDR2 is FVKESK in the germline V gene. The CDR3 here is CASSQDPGPSYNEQFF. The CDR3 DNA reads as TGTGCCAGCAGCCAAGATCCAGGGCCCTCCTACAATGAGCAGTTCTTC.

The chain uses TRBV28 and TRBJ1-1; D ambiguous. CDR1 is MDHEN and CDR2 is SYDVKM in the germline V gene. The CDR3 is 12 amino acids. V was pared by 6 bases and J by 7 bases, with 12 bases between. CDR3 in amino acids: CASSSLTFEAFF. The CDR3 DNA sequence: TGTGCCAGCAGCTCCTTGACTTTTGAAGCTTTCTTT.

V usage is TRBV4-2 and J usage is TRBJ2-5, with D possibly matching TRBD1 (5 bases). This CDR3 is 17 amino acids long. V lost 0 bases to trimming and J lost 2 bases, with 16 bases between them. Germline assignment: CDR1 LGHNA and CDR2 YNFKEQ. The CDR3 region has the DNA TGTGCCAGCAGCCAAGAACCTCGAGCGAAGGGGCAAGAGACCCAGTACTTC. Amino acid sequence: CASSQEPRAKGQETQYF.

This clone appeared once. The chain recombines TRBV7-3 with TRBJ2-2; maybe TRBD2 (6 bases). Germline V lookup: CDR1 SGHTA, CDR2 FQGTGA. V lost 2 bases and J 6 bases, leaving 13 bases between the germline ends. The CDR3 runs to 15 residues. The CDR3: CASSLRGYLSGELFF. The DNA for the CDR3 is TGTGCCAGCAGCTTACGGGGGTATTTGTCCGGGGAGCTGTTTTTT.

This chain joins TRBV19 and TRBJ2-1; TRBD2 aligns across 10 bases. The V segment lost 9 bases and the J segment 4 bases; nucleotides outside the gene matches: 6. Germline values: CDR1 LNHDA, CDR2 SQIVND (reference sequence). CDR3 length equals 14 residues. Here the CDR3 reads CASSAGGPYNEQFF. The CDR3 DNA reads as TGTGCCAGCTCAGCGGGGGGGCCGTACAATGAGCAGTTCTTC.

The chain is built from TRBV5-4 and TRBJ1-2; 11 bases line up with TRBD1. Germline V CDR1 and CDR2: SGHNT, YYREEE (reference sequence). The junction had 4 bases not matched to a gene; V was cut back by 5 bases and J by 7 bases. The CDR3 is 13 residues long. The CDR3 DNA reads TGTGCCAGCAGACGGACAGGGGGCGGTGGCTACACCTTC. This gives the protein CASRRTGGGGYTF.

V is TRBV6-4 and J is TRBJ2-3; unclear D gene. This CDR3 has 14 amino acids. V lost 5 bases, J lost 1 base, and 10 bases lay in between. Germline V gene data show CDR1 as MRHNA and CDR2 as SNTAGT. For the CDR3, the DNA is TGTGCCAGCAGTCTAGAGATAGGCACAGATACGCAGTATTTT. Amino acids: CASSLEIGTDTQYF.

The CDR3 sequence is CSVDQGTGKADTQYF. DNA for the CDR3: TGCAGCGTCGACCAGGGGACGGGGAAAGCAGATACGCAGTATTTT. The J gene is TRBJ2-3, the V gene TRBV29-1; tentatively, D is TRBD1 (6 bases). This CDR3 contains 15 residues. Germline CDR1 and CDR2: SQVTM and ANQGSEA. V lost 6 bases and J 4 bases, leaving 20 bases between the germline ends.

This clone was observed a handful of times. The chain joins TRBV29-1 to TRBJ2-7; D is perhaps TRBD2 (7 bases). The CDR3 is 14 amino acids. The germline CDR1 and CDR2 sequences are SQVTM and ANQGSEA. V gave up 0 bases and J gave up 3 bases, with 12 bases separating them. The CDR3 sequence: CSVEEGGGDYEQYF. CDR3 sequence (DNA): TGCAGCGTTGAAGAGGGAGGGGGGGACTACGAGCAGTACTTC.

J is TRBJ2-2 and V is TRBV5-6; 9 positions match TRBD1. From germline, CDR1 is SGHDT and CDR2 YYEEEE. The CDR3 is made up of 15 amino acids. V lost 4 bases and J lost 6; bases outside the gene matches: 7. This CDR3 reads CASSNRDRDPGELFF. The CDR3 region has the DNA TGTGCCAGCAGCAACCGGGACAGGGATCCCGGGGAGCTGTTTTTT.

On this clone itself: The germline gene is not matched at one end of the junction; a read error may be the cause. The rearrangement uses TRBV2 and TRBJ1-5; D not resolved. Germline V gene sequence: CDR1 SNHLY, CDR2 FYNNEI. This CDR3 spans 13 amino acids. The CDR3 protein is CASELSGNHPQHF. The CDR3 DNA reads as TGTGCCAGCGAACTTAGCGGGAATCATCCCCAGCATTTT. Combining the CDR3 with reference TRBV2 and TRBJ1-5 gives the whole variable domain EPEVTQTPSHQVTQMGQEVILRCVPISNHLYFYWYRQILGQKVEFLVSFYNNEISEKSEIFDDQFSVERPDGSNFTLKIRSTKLEDSAMYFCASELSGNHPQHFGDGTRLSIL.

The CDR3 region has the DNA TGTGCTAGTGGTTTGGTCCTTGACAGCTTCACCTACAATGAGCAGTTCTTC. It yields the protein CASGLVLDSFTYNEQFF. V and J are TRBV12-5 and TRBJ2-1; D possibly corresponds to TRBD1 (5 bases). This CDR3 contains 17 residues. Germline loops: CDR1 LGHNT, CDR2 FRNRAP. The V gene lost 0 bases and the J gene lost 2 bases, with 14 bases spanning the gap.

The V call is TRBV9, the J call TRBJ1-4, with D tentatively TRBD1 (6 bases). Deletions cut 0 bases from V and 7 bases from J, with 10 bases between. CDR1 and CDR2 (germline): SGDLS, YYNGEE. There are 14 residues in the CDR3. The CDR3 reads CASSVEGGAEKLFF. The CDR3 DNA sequence: TGTGCCAGCAGCGTAGAGGGGGGGGCTGAAAAACTGTTTTTT.

The chain is built from TRBV29-1 and TRBJ1-2, with 9 bases that match TRBD1. Germline CDR1 reads SQVTM; CDR2 reads ANQGSEA. The junction had 8 bases not matched to a gene; V was cut back by 7 bases and J by 8 bases. CDR3 length: 12 residues. The CDR3 DNA sequence: TGCAGCGCGGGACAGGGTGGGCTCGGCTACACCTTC. Translation: CSAGQGGLGYTF.

A note on this clone: Other DNA sequences within the sample encode an identical CDR3. The chain is built from TRBV30 and TRBJ1-6; D not resolved. The CDR3 totals 14 residues. Germline V CDR1 and CDR2: GTSNPN, SVGIG (reference sequence). V was shortened by 4 bases and J by 7 bases, with 14 bases between the two germline ends. The CDR3 loop reads CAWTPRTANSPLHF. The CDR3 DNA reads TGTGCCTGGACCCCTCGTACAGCCAATTCACCCCTCCACTTT.

This clone showed up just once. The chain combines TRBV19 with TRBJ2-7; possibly TRBD2 for D (6 bases). Germline CDR1 reads LNHDA; CDR2 reads SQIVND (reference sequence). The CDR3 runs to 14 residues. Between the trimmed V and J ends, which lost 5 bases and 3 bases, there was a span of 14 bases. In nucleotides, the CDR3 is TGTGCCAGTAGTTTCCGGGACTGGAGCTACGAGCAGTACTTC. This translates into CASSFRDWSYEQYF.

This clone has a single count. This chain connects TRBV9 to TRBJ2-3; D unresolved. V shed 3 bases and J shed 9 bases, with 8 bases lying between them. CDR3 length: 11 amino acids. Germline V gene data show CDR1 as SGDLS and CDR2 as YYNGEE. The CDR3 DNA sequence: TGTGCCAGCAGCGACTTTGCAACGCAGTATTTT. Encoded protein: CASSDFATQYF.

This chain links TRBV6-5 with TRBJ2-7; TRBD1 aligns across 9 bases. Germline loops: CDR1 MNHEY, CDR2 SVGAGI. CDR3 length equals 16 residues. The V segment lost 1 base and the J segment 7 bases; nucleotides outside the gene matches: 11. This CDR3 reads CASSYFPGQGTGEQYF. DNA for the CDR3: TGTGCCAGCAGTTACTTTCCGGGACAGGGCACCGGTGAGCAGTACTTC.

This clone has only one observation. The gene calls are TRBV6-1 and TRBJ2-7; D gene uncertain. Germline V gene data show CDR1 as MNHNS and CDR2 as SASEGT. V shed 7 bases and J shed 5 bases, with 3 bases lying between them. The CDR3 runs to 9 residues. CDR3 amino acids: CASNNEQYF. CDR3 DNA: TGTGCCAGCAACAACGAGCAGTACTTC.

The chain couples TRBV19 to TRBJ1-5; D gene ambiguous. The CDR3 totals 14 residues. Trimming took off 6 bases at V and 3 bases at J, with 12 bases between the two ends. CDR1 and CDR2 (germline): LNHDA, SQIVND (reference sequence). The CDR3 is CASSLLGNNQPQHF. The CDR3 DNA sequence: TGTGCCAGTAGCCTACTAGGAAACAATCAGCCCCAGCATTTT.

J is TRBJ2-7 and V is TRBV5-1, with 7 bases lining up with TRBD1. The V and J ends lost 4 bases and 6 bases, in that order; junction bases with no gene match: 10. Germline CDR1 SGHRS, CDR2 YFSETQ. This CDR3 is 14 amino acids long. CDR3 in amino acids: CASSTGQANGEQYV. CDR3 sequence (DNA): TGCGCCAGCAGCACCGGACAGGCTAATGGCGAGCAGTACGTC.

This chain joins TRBV29-1 and TRBJ2-7; TRBD1 matches 9 bases. The ends lost 4 bases at V and 6 bases at J; junction bases unmatched: 13. Germline CDR1 is SQVTM and CDR2 is ANQGSEA. The CDR3 has 15 residues. The CDR3 region is CSVGDPGQGTVEQYF. In DNA form, the CDR3 reads TGCAGCGTTGGAGATCCGGGACAGGGTACTGTCGAGCAGTACTTC.

This clone was seen a handful of times. The genes are TRBV7-8 and TRBJ1-1, with 8 bases that match TRBD1. CDR1 and CDR2 from the germline V gene are SGHVS and FQNEAQ. The CDR3 extends over 15 amino acids. V was clipped by 1 base and J by 7 bases; unmatched bases: 8. CDR3 in DNA: TGTGCCAGCAGCTTAGTGATGGGACAGGATTATGAAGCTTTCTTT. Amino acid sequence: CASSLVMGQDYEAFF.

CDR3 in DNA: TGTGCCAGCAGTTTCTCCGGGACAGGGGCGAACACTGAAGCTTTCTTT. Protein sequence: CASSFSGTGANTEAFF. The chain recombines TRBV6-5 with TRBJ1-1, with TRBD1 matching over 10 bases. Trimming removed 4 bases from V and 1 base from J; junction bases left unmatched: 6. Germline CDR1 MNHEY, CDR2 SVGAGI. This CDR3 contains 16 residues.

This chain links TRBV15 with TRBJ2-1, with TRBD2 matching over 8 bases. CDR3 length: 16 amino acids. V shed 1 base, J shed 4 bases, and the junction held 6 bases outside the gene matches. Germline V lookup: CDR1 LNHNV, CDR2 YYDKDF (reference sequence). CDR3 sequence reads: CATSRVAGRKYNEQFF. DNA for the CDR3: TGTGCCACCAGCAGAGTAGCGGGAAGGAAATACAATGAGCAGTTCTTC.

A note on this clone: Germline and junction disagree at one end, which may indicate a read error. This chain links TRBV27 with TRBJ2-1; 8 bases agree with TRBD1. The germline V gene encodes CDR1 MNHEY and CDR2 SMNVEV (reference sequence). CDR3 length: 13 residues. CDR3 sequence: CATSITGGNEQFF. The CDR3 DNA is TGTGCCACCAGTATTACAGGGGGCAATGAGCAGTTCTTC.

V is TRBV2 and J is TRBJ1-4; 7 nucleotides align to TRBD1. CDR3 length: 14 amino acids. The germline V gene has CDR1 SNHLY and CDR2 FYNNEI. Losses at the gene ends were 4 bases for V and 5 bases for J; bases not matched to a gene: 4. In nucleotides, the CDR3 is TGTGCCAGCAGTGTCGGCAGGGGGAATGAAAAACTGTTTTTT. Amino acid sequence: CASSVGRGNEKLFF.

The CDR3 nucleotides read TGTGCCACCAGCCTCCGGCGGGGGTACGGAAACATTCAGTACTTC. This gives the protein CATSLRRGYGNIQYF. This chain connects TRBV15 to TRBJ2-4; 7 positions agree with TRBD2. This CDR3 contains 15 residues. Per germline, CDR1 LNHNV and CDR2 YYDKDF (reference sequence). V shed 5 bases, J shed 6 bases, and the junction held 10 bases outside the gene matches.